This TCR beta chain originates from a study of blood T cell repertoires in COVID-19. Repertoires were generated with immunoSEQ multiplex PCR, while TCRdb's copy carries only in-frame clones and drops some. The sample has 300,000 to 350,000 clones, around 90% seen once. Enrolment of Seattle patients took place during active infection, and they were followed longitudinally. Sequencing was done on a sample of peripheral blood. This clonotype was sampled from a woman aged 25 to 39 with COVID-19, enrolled during active disease.

This CDR3 reads CATSDLGGGRIDEQFF. CDR3 coding DNA: TGTGCCACCAGTGATTTGGGGGGCGGGAGGATCGATGAGCAGTTCTTC. The chain carries TRBV24-1 and TRBJ2-1; the match to TRBD2 covers 8 bases. This CDR3 is built from 16 residues. Germline V CDR1 and CDR2: KGHDR, SFDVKD. V trimming: 0 bases; J trimming: 8 bases; junction bases outside the gene matches: 8.